A selection of T cell receptor beta chains follows, all from one sample in a study of T cells after yellow fever vaccination. TCRdb reprocessed the 5' RACE reads with MiXCR, giving one entry per CDR3 protein. The data contain about 210,000 distinct CDR3 sequences, approximately 3.3% of them seen just once; the ten biggest clones take up about 3.3%. Sequenced material: CD4+ T cells sorted from PBMCs, taken 10 days after the yellow fever booster vaccination. Receptors originate from a man between 18 and 35 years old who received the YFV17D yellow fever vaccine. CDR3s include the opening cysteine and the closing phenylalanine or tryptophan. Each record gives: J gene, V gene, CDR3 protein.

TRBJ2-1 TRBV20-1 CSAPAREGPSYNEQFF
TRBJ2-3 TRBV10-2 CASSDPGGSSTDTQYF
TRBJ2-1 TRBV11-3 CASSLDGQNNEQFF
TRBJ2-1 TRBV9 CASSNRDRGRNEQFF
TRBJ1-5 TRBV12-3/TRBV12-4 CASSRTQYQPQHF
TRBJ2-3 TRBV12-3/TRBV12-4 CASSSDREAPYTQYF
TRBJ1-5 TRBV10-3 CAISESGGWQPQHF
TRBJ2-5 TRBV7-2 CASTGWAGGEETQYF
TRBJ2-1 TRBV5-4 CASSLRDRGNNEQFF
TRBJ2-1 TRBV6-1 CASSDFGPRDEQFF
TRBJ2-3 TRBV20-1 CSAFLSGTDTQYF
TRBJ1-5 TRBV9 CASSVGGPQPQHF
TRBJ1-1 TRBV7-3 CASSPTTTTEAFF
TRBJ1-3 TRBV14 CASSQVGGAAGNTIYF
TRBJ1-3 TRBV20-1 CSARPLKQSITGNTIYF
TRBJ2-3 TRBV18 CASSPPSQGSDTQYF
TRBJ1-1 TRBV24-1 CATAGGAFF
TRBJ2-1 TRBV18 CASSPPGLAGGPTLNEQFF
TRBJ1-2 TRBV5-1 CASSIDRGAEYGYTF
TRBJ1-1 TRBV2 CASSYSGEAFF
TRBJ1-1 TRBV12-3/TRBV12-4 CAAATANTEAFF
TRBJ2-2 TRBV12-3/TRBV12-4 CASSLRQFFANTGELFF
TRBJ2-5 TRBV4-1 CASSQPGTGYQETQYF
TRBJ2-5 TRBV18 CASSPPNSQETQYF
TRBJ1-5 TRBV19 CASSSGPVEYQPQHF
TRBJ1-4 TRBV21-1 CASSKDGMAAGREKLFF
TRBJ1-5 TRBV5-1 CASSQGYGNQPQHF
TRBJ1-5 TRBV4-1 CASSRGKGADRGNQPQHF
TRBJ1-1 TRBV25-1 CASSDYPAGEAFF
TRBJ1-1 TRBV4-1 CASSLTGGLGVTEAFF
TRBJ2-7 TRBV5-4 CASRTGTGIPTYEQYF
TRBJ1-5 TRBV24-1 CATSPSLFTEPQHF
TRBJ2-2 TRBV6-5 CASSQRPANTGELFF
TRBJ1-2 TRBV24-1 CATSDTGPRGYTF
TRBJ2-7 TRBV30 CAWSGGGSSYEQYF